Listed below are T cell receptor beta chains from one sample, sequenced in a study of early T cells in non-severe SARS-CoV-2 infection. MiXCR, run by TCRdb on the 5' RACE reads, gives a single entry per CDR3 protein. Found here are roughly 51,000 distinct CDR3 sequences, more than 5.5% of them singletons; the top ten hold about 2.7%. The sequencing used whole blood, collected at baseline. The receptors were sampled from an adult who was a healthcare worker with PCR-confirmed SARS-CoV-2 infection or an uninfected control (not recorded which). CDR3s include the opening cysteine and the closing phenylalanine or tryptophan. D genes are given only for firm matches. Where a row states a size, it is once, few, many or the class of an expanded clone; other rows omit it.

J	V	size	D	CDR3	DNA
TRBJ1-1	TRBV27	NA	NA	CASSLNSQTNTEAFF	TGTGCCAGCAGTTTGAATTCACAGACGAACACTGAAGCTTTCTTT
TRBJ2-1	TRBV5-4	NA	TRBD1	CASSGGQATSYNEQFF	TGTGCCAGCAGCGGAGGACAGGCGACCTCCTACAATGAGCAGTTCTTC
TRBJ1-5	TRBV6-6	NA	NA	CASSYSLWGNQPQHF	TGTGCCAGCAGTTACTCCCTGTGGGGCAATCAGCCCCAGCATTTT
TRBJ1-1	TRBV30	many	TRBD1	CAWTMTGSGTEAFF	TGTGCCTGGACTATGACAGGGAGCGGCACTGAAGCTTTCTTT
TRBJ1-6	TRBV18	many	TRBD1	CASSLDRGGSPLHF	TGTGCCAGCTCACTGGACAGGGGAGGATCACCCCTCCACTTT
TRBJ2-1	TRBV3-1	many	NA	CASSSTSLAQEQFF	TGTGCCAGCAGCTCCACCTCCCTAGCGCAGGAGCAGTTCTTC
TRBJ2-7	TRBV6-2/TRBV6-3	NA	NA	CASSYSVYEQYF	TGTGCCAGCAGTTATTCCGTCTACGAGCAGTACTTC
TRBJ2-1	TRBV5-1	many	NA	CASSLAGVSYNEQFF	TGCGCCAGCAGCTTGGCCGGGGTCTCCTACAATGAGCAGTTCTTC
TRBJ2-7	TRBV9	few	NA	CASSVDNGRAYEQYF	TGTGCCAGCAGCGTAGATAATGGCAGGGCCTACGAGCAGTACTTC
TRBJ1-2	TRBV7-9	NA	NA	CASSFGRGVDGYTF	TGTGCCAGCAGCTTTGGCAGGGGAGTGGATGGCTACACCTTC
TRBJ2-5	TRBV27	many	TRBD2	CASSRLAGRRGEETQYF	TGTGCCAGCAGTCGACTAGCGGGGAGGAGAGGTGAAGAGACCCAGTACTTC
TRBJ2-5	TRBV12-5	many	TRBD2	CASGSSGGAVSQYF	TGTGCTAGTGGTTCTAGCGGGGGGGCCGTTAGCCAGTACTTC
TRBJ2-7	TRBV7-9	many	TRBD1	CASSPTTGVASYEQYF	TGTGCCAGCAGCCCCACCACAGGGGTTGCGTCCTACGAGCAGTACTTC
TRBJ1-1	TRBV7-9	many	NA	CATQRNTEAFF	TGTGCCACCCAGAGAAACACTGAAGCTTTCTTT
TRBJ1-5	TRBV5-6	many	NA	CASSFRPVQPQHF	TGTGCCAGCAGCTTTCGGCCGGTTCAGCCCCAGCATTTT
TRBJ2-7	TRBV10-2	many	NA	CASKGAAYEQYF	TGCGCCAGCAAGGGCGCCGCCTACGAGCAGTACTTC
TRBJ2-3	TRBV5-1	few	NA	CASSRDTFGDTQYF	TGCGCCAGCAGCCGGGACACCTTCGGCGATACGCAGTATTTT
TRBJ2-5	TRBV7-7	many	TRBD1	CASSLVQGIRTQYF	TGTGCTAGCAGCTTAGTACAGGGGATACGGACCCAGTACTTC
TRBJ2-7	TRBV20-1	NA	NA	CSAYTGSYEQYF	TGCAGTGCTTACACGGGAAGCTACGAGCAGTACTTC
TRBJ1-1	TRBV14	few	TRBD1	CASSQERGRAEAFF	TGTGCCAGCAGCCAAGAAAGGGGGCGGGCAGAAGCTTTCTTT
TRBJ2-7	TRBV10-3	NA	TRBD1	CAIGPARDSGEQYF	TGTGCCATCGGGCCTGCCCGGGACAGCGGCGAGCAGTACTTC
TRBJ1-6	TRBV20-1	many	NA	CSEQKGVGSPLHF	TGCAGTGAACAGAAGGGAGTTGGTTCACCCCTCCACTTT
TRBJ2-7	TRBV5-1	many	TRBD1	CASSSRGPYEQYF	TGCGCCAGCAGCTCAAGGGGGCCCTACGAGCAGTACTTC
TRBJ2-2	TRBV5-1	many	NA	CASRISPTGELFF	TGCGCCAGCAGGATTAGCCCCACCGGGGAGCTGTTTTTT
TRBJ1-2	TRBV4-2	many	NA	CASSQGQYYGYTF	TGTGCCAGCAGCCAAGGGCAGTACTATGGCTACACCTTC
TRBJ1-2	TRBV14	many	TRBD1	CASSQDGTGSGYTF	TGTGCCAGCAGCCAAGACGGGACAGGGTCAGGCTACACCTTC
TRBJ1-3	TRBV20-1	NA	NA	CSAWRGQGGNTIYF	TGCAGTGCGTGGCGGGGGCAGGGTGGAAACACCATATATTTT
TRBJ1-1	TRBV20-1	NA	TRBD1	CRRDRVNTEAFF	TGCAGAAGGGACAGGGTGAACACTGAAGCTTTCTTT
TRBJ2-1	TRBV24-1	few	NA	CATSDQTSYNEQFF	TGTGCCACCAGTGATCAGACTTCCTACAATGAGCAGTTCTTC
TRBJ2-2	TRBV7-2	NA	NA	CASGPRNTGELFF	TGTGCCAGCGGGCCCCGGAACACCGGGGAGCTGTTTTTT
TRBJ1-2	TRBV6-2/TRBV6-3	many	NA	CASNPTGQDGYTF	TGTGCCAGCAATCCAACAGGGCAGGATGGCTACACCTTC
TRBJ2-7	TRBV6-1	NA	NA	CASSEDPRQRASGQYF	TGTGCCAGCAGTGAAGACCCCCGGCAGCGCGCCAGCGGGCAGTACTTC
TRBJ2-3	TRBV9	many	NA	CASSSQDSTDTQYF	TGTGCCAGCAGCTCACAGGATAGCACAGATACGCAGTATTTT
TRBJ1-6	TRBV11-2	few	NA	CASSPRDVDSPLHF	TGTGCCAGCAGCCCCAGGGACGTTGATTCACCCCTCCACTTT
TRBJ2-5	TRBV7-2	NA	NA	CASHRGEETQYF	TGTGCCAGCCATAGGGGGGAAGAGACCCAGTACTTC
TRBJ1-1	TRBV18	many	TRBD1	CASSPNAGGAFTEAFF	TGTGCCAGCTCACCAAACGCAGGGGGCGCTTTCACTGAAGCTTTCTTT
TRBJ1-2	TRBV27	many	NA	CASSVTVNYGYTF	TGTGCCAGCAGTGTGACAGTTAACTATGGCTACACCTTC